Detailed here is one TCR beta chain. Its antigen is currently unknown. These data come from a study of CD8+ T cells in alopecia areata. Turning to the study itself: Among treated patients, oral tofacitinib was administered at 5 to 10 mg twice daily.

V dropped 3 bases and J dropped 9; count of bases not matched to a gene: 5. Germline CDR1 and CDR2: SGHRS and YFSETQ. CDR3 length: 13 residues. Study observations and caveats: Affected scalp, especially in alopecia totalis/universalis, had a higher clonality than normal scalp did.

Treatment noted: oral pan-JAK inhibitor, 5-10 mg twice daily. The authors extracted RNA and reverse transcribed it into cDNA as the sequencing template. The method was immunoSEQ multiplex PCR; TCRdb's version includes in-frame clones alone and lacks a portion of them. Here the sample spans some 190,000 clones, more than 55% being singletons. J is TRBJ2-1 and V is TRBV5-1, with TRBD1 matching over 8 bases. Here the sequenced sample was CD4+ T cells sorted from blood, taken between weeks 43 and 45, from a patient treated with tofacitinib. The TCR comes from a human donor with alopecia areata. In DNA, the CDR3 is TGCGCCAGCAGCTGGACAGGGCAGGGTGAGCAGTTCTTC. This codes for CASSWTGQGEQFF.